This is a list of T cell receptor beta chains from one sample in a study of technical replicates of blood from a few donors. Using immunoSEQ multiplex PCR, the repertoire was profiled, and TCRdb retains in-frame clones only, with some absent. The sample includes under 100,000 clones, 90% to 97% of them seen just once. The sample consisted of T cells isolated from PBMCs. The source is a human donor in good health. Both conserved end residues are part of each CDR3. Size is omitted from some rows. Given values are once, few, many or a class for expanded clones.

TRBV4-1	TRBJ1-2	.	CASSPLTGAYGYTF
TRBV19	TRBJ2-5	.	CASRPRVRETQYF
TRBV11-3	TRBJ2-1	.	CASSFRVREWDNEQFF
TRBV29-1	TRBJ1-4	.	CSGGDWDEKLFF
TRBV2	TRBJ2-7	.	CASRGAAYEQYF
TRBV9	TRBJ2-1	.	CASSESGLAGWYEQFF
TRBV28	TRBJ1-1	.	CASVRTGIPEAFF
TRBV5-6	TRBJ2-7	.	CASSLAGGEQYF
TRBV9	TRBJ2-5	.	CASSPGGSQETQYF
TRBV5-1	TRBJ1-3	.	CASSLGQASGNTIYF
TRBV28	TRBJ2-6	.	CASSGTGRGANVLTF
TRBV27	TRBJ2-7	.	CASSRTGNYEQYF
TRBV9	TRBJ2-3	.	CASSVASTDTQYF
TRBV29-1	TRBJ2-7	once	CSVERTALGQYF
TRBV7-9	TRBJ2-1	once	CASSFDLWEGSYNEQFF
TRBV27	TRBJ1-2	once	CASRSTVANYGYTF
TRBV5-4	TRBJ1-1	.	CASRQGYWNTEAFF
TRBV21-1	TRBJ2-6	.	CASSTGQGRFGANVLTF
TRBV27	TRBJ2-7	.	CASSFSGSGEQYF
TRBV9	TRBJ1-1	.	CASSVGIESNTEAFF
TRBV29-1	TRBJ2-1	once	CSVTGLAGSSYNEQFF
TRBV4-1	TRBJ1-1	.	CASSQISRGTEAFF
TRBV18	TRBJ1-5	.	CASSSGTGNQPQHF